This T cell receptor beta chain was recovered during a study of blood T cell repertoires in COVID-19. Study information: Some COVID-19 samples were acute and others convalescent; all came from the United States, Italy and Spain. In each case, the material was cDNA or gDNA derived from T cells, B-cell-depleted T cells, or PBMCs.

The CDR3 length is 15 residues. The J segment lost 7 bases and the V segment lost 6 bases, leaving 6 bases of the junction unmatched. Germline CDR1 is SNHLY and CDR2 is FYNNEI. In the study's own analysis: For nucleated cells, counts were estimated from reference gene primer amplification. Produced via immunoSEQ multiplex PCR; TCRdb's table is partial and in-frame only. That table gives V, J and clone size, and the DNA gave D and trimming. The sample carries more than 200,000 clones, 65% to 90% recorded once. Patients at the Seattle site were enrolled during active infection and followed longitudinally.

Sequencing input: peripheral blood. The chain couples TRBV2 to TRBJ2-1, with TRBD2 matching over 13 bases. The TCR comes from a man aged 45-65 years with COVID-19, enrolled during active disease. The CDR3: CASSRTSGSSNEQFF. Written as DNA, the CDR3 is TGTGCCAGCAGCCGGACTAGCGGGAGTTCGAATGAGCAGTTCTTC.